The text below deals with one T cell receptor (beta chain). As yet, its antigen is unknown. This record belongs to a study of cytomegalovirus exposure and HLA in healthy donors. At the level of the study: Later analysis reported that the 120 validation repertoires shared the platform of the approximately 670 first-cohort repertoires. Study-level findings and limits: Overall, around 150 TCR beta chains were annotated as cytomegalovirus-associated.

Sequenced by immunoSEQ multiplex PCR; TCRdb stores in-frame clones only, minus some. The profile shows under 250,000 clones, 85% to 90% of them singletons. A roughly 120-subject validation cohort, separate from the 666-subject first cohort, supplied the donors. The CDR3 runs 12 residues. J was trimmed by 3 bases and V by 8 bases; bases with no gene match: 1. Germline loops: CDR1 MNHNY, CDR2 SVGAGI (reference sequence). The chain carries TRBV6-6 and TRBJ2-3, with 8 bases aligning to TRBD2. The clonotype was recovered from a man aged 18-30 years in good health and CMV-seronegative. The sequencing input was PBMCs. Written as DNA, the CDR3 is TGTGCCAGCCGGGGGGGGACAGATACGCAGTATTTT. Encoded protein: CASRGGTDTQYF.